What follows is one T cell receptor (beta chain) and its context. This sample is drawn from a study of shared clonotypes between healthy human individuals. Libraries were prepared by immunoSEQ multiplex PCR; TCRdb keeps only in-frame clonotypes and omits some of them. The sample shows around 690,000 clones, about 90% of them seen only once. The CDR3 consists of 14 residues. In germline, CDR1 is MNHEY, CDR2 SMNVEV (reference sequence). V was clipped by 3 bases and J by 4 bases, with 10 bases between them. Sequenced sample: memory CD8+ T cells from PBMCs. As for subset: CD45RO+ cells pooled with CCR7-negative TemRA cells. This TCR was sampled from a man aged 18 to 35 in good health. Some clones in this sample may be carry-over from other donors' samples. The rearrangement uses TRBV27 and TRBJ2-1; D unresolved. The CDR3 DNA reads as TGTGCCAGCAGTTTTGTGTCTGGGTACAATGAGCAGTTCTTC. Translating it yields CASSFVSGYNEQFF.